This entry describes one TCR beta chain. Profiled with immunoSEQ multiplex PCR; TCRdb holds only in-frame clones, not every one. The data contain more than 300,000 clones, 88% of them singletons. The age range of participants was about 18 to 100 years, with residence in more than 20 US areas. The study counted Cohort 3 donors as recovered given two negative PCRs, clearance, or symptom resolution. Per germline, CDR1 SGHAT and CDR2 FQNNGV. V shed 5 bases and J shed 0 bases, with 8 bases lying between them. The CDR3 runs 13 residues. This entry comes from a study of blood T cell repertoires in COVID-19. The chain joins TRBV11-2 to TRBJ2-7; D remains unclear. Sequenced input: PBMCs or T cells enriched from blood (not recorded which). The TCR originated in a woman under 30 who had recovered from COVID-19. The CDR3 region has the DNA TGTGCCAGCAGCCCCCCCGGCTCCTACGAGCAGTACTTC. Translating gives CASSPPGSYEQYF. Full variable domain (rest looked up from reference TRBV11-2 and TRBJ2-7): EAGVAQSPRYKIIEKRQSVAFWCNPISGHATLYWYQQILGQGPKLLIQFQNNGVVDDSQLPKDRFSAERLKGVDSTLKIQPAKLEDSAVYLCASSPPGSYEQYFGPGTRLTVT.